The rows below give T cell receptor beta chains drawn from one sample of a study of T cells in Graves' hyperthyroidism and ophthalmopathy. TCRdb recomputed calls from the multiplex PCR reads with MiXCR, one row per CDR3 protein. The table lists approximately 630,000 distinct CDR3 sequences, about a sixth of them singletons. What was sequenced was blood. The receptors come from a young woman with Graves' hyperthyroidism. Both conserved end residues are part of each CDR3. Each record gives: V gene, D gene, clone size, J gene, CDR3 protein, CDR3 DNA. The D gene is left open where the match is weak. Clone size is given for some rows only: seen once, a few or many times, or a class if the clone is expanded.

>TRBV18|-|many|TRBJ1-5
CASSPQVSQPQHF
TGTGCCAGCTCACCGCAGGTGAGTCAGCCCCAGCATTTT
>TRBV6-1|-|-|TRBJ2-2
CASTERGRLSGELFF
TGTGCCAGCACCGAGAGGGGCCGATTGTCCGGGGAGCTGTTTTTT
>TRBV6-8|-|many|TRBJ2-1
CASSFKWREDYNEQFF
TGTGCCAGCAGTTTCAAGTGGCGGGAAGATTACAATGAGCAGTTCTTC
>TRBV7-9|-|-|TRBJ1-4
CASSTPEGLRSEKLFF
TGTGCCAGCAGCACGCCGGAGGGACTTCGTAGTGAAAAACTGTTTTTT
>TRBV5-1|-|few|TRBJ2-4
CASSFNSKNIQYF
TGCGCCAGCAGCTTCAACAGCAAAAACATTCAGTACTTC
>TRBV7-2|TRBD2|few|TRBJ2-5
CASSLEGTSGRMGTQYF
TGTGCCAGCAGCTTAGAGGGGACTAGCGGGAGGATGGGGACCCAGTACTTC
>TRBV5-1|-|-|TRBJ1-3
CASSLSLGRDSGNTIYF
TGCGCCAGCAGCTTGTCACTGGGCCGGGACTCTGGAAACACCATATATTTT
>TRBV28|TRBD2|many|TRBJ2-1
CASRGLAARKYNEQFF
TGTGCCAGCAGGGGACTAGCCGCAAGAAAGTACAATGAGCAGTTCTTC
>TRBV6-2/TRBV6-3|-|-|TRBJ2-7
CASRGQSGESYEQYF
TGTGCCAGCAGAGGACAGTCTGGAGAGTCCTACGAGCAGTACTTC
>TRBV28|TRBD2|many|TRBJ2-1
CASSSPGLAGGPGEQFF
TGTGCCAGCAGTTCTCCTGGGCTAGCGGGAGGGCCGGGTGAGCAGTTCTTC
>TRBV12-5|-|-|TRBJ1-2
CASGLDGLGYTF
TGTGCTAGTGGATTAGACGGGTTAGGCTACACCTTC
>TRBV5-1|TRBD2|many|TRBJ2-3
CASSLSPGTKADTQYF
TGCGCCAGCAGCTTGTCCCCCGGGACTAAAGCAGATACGCAGTATTTT
>TRBV27|-|-|TRBJ2-1
CASTTGGSCNEQFF
TGTGCCAGCACTACTGGGGGTTCCTGCAATGAGCAGTTCTTC
>TRBV27|TRBD2|many|TRBJ2-5
CASSLYQRGVQETQYF
TGTGCCAGCAGTTTATACCAGCGGGGAGTGCAAGAGACCCAGTACTTC
>TRBV28|-|-|TRBJ2-7
CASSSPSQGSSYEQYF
TGTGCCAGCAGTTCCCCCTCCCAGGGCAGCTCCTACGAGCAGTACTTC
>TRBV6-4|TRBD1|-|TRBJ2-1
CASSLTPGQGSYNEQFF
TGTGCCAGCAGCCTAACTCCGGGACAGGGTTCCTACAATGAGCAGTTCTTC
>TRBV5-1|TRBD2|-|TRBJ2-7
CASSGAGGVGEQYF
TGCGCCAGCAGTGGAGCGGGAGGCGTCGGCGAGCAGTACTTC
>TRBV20-1|TRBD2|-|TRBJ2-7
CSARDIGLAGAYEQYF
TGCAGTGCTAGAGATATCGGACTAGCGGGAGCCTACGAGCAGTACTTC
>TRBV5-1|-|many|TRBJ2-1
CASSSVLRGLEYEQFF
TGCGCCAGCAGCTCCGTCCTGAGAGGGTTGGAATATGAGCAGTTCTTC
>TRBV3-1|TRBD1|many|TRBJ2-1
CASSQTGGVLYEQFF
TGTGCCAGCAGCCAAACAGGGGGCGTTTTATATGAGCAGTTCTTC
>TRBV5-6|-|many|TRBJ1-1
CASSLADGSEAFF
TGTGCCAGCAGCTTGGCCGACGGGTCCGAAGCTTTCTTT
>TRBV19|TRBD2|-|TRBJ2-7
CASSSRLAGANEQYF
TGTGCCAGTAGTTCCAGACTAGCGGGAGCCAACGAGCAGTACTTC
>TRBV15|TRBD2|-|TRBJ2-5
CATSREGPTSGSGETQYF
TGTGCCACCAGCAGAGAGGGGCCGACTAGCGGGAGTGGAGAGACCCAGTACTTC
>TRBV13|-|many|TRBJ2-3
CASSLQLEVDTQYF
TGTGCCAGCAGCTTACAACTGGAAGTAGATACGCAGTATTTT
>TRBV10-3|TRBD2|many|TRBJ2-7
CAISDEGTSRSYEQYF
TGTGCCATCAGTGATGAGGGGACTAGCAGATCCTACGAGCAGTACTTC
>TRBV10-3|TRBD1|many|TRBJ1-5
CAIGIQGGDQPQHF
TGTGCCATCGGGATACAGGGGGGTGATCAGCCCCAGCATTTT
>TRBV12-3/TRBV12-4|-|many|TRBJ1-1
CASSFRSEAFF
TGTGCCAGCAGTTTTAGATCTGAAGCTTTCTTT
>TRBV20-1|TRBD1|many|TRBJ2-7
CSAIPGGSYEQYF
TGCAGTGCAATCCCAGGGGGCTCCTACGAGCAGTACTTC
>TRBV27|-|-|TRBJ2-7
CASSYALGTYEQYF
TGTGCCAGCAGTTACGCCCTGGGGACTTACGAGCAGTACTTC
>TRBV6-1|TRBD2|few|TRBJ2-1
CASSEALAGSYNEQFF
TGTGCCAGCAGTGAAGCGCTAGCGGGTTCCTACAATGAGCAGTTCTTC
>TRBV29-1|TRBD1|many|TRBJ1-1
CSMGGTGENTEAFF
TGCAGCATGGGAGGGACAGGGGAGAACACTGAAGCTTTCTTT
>TRBV3-1|-|-|TRBJ2-7
CASSQGWTASYEQYF
TGTGCCAGCAGCCAAGGGTGGACAGCCTCCTACGAGCAATACTTC
>TRBV5-6|-|-|TRBJ2-2
CASSNGQANTGELFF
TGTGCCAGCAGCAACGGACAAGCGAACACCGGGGAGCTGTTTTTT
>TRBV11-3|TRBD2|many|TRBJ2-1
CASSPGGTNNEQFF
TGTGCCAGCAGCCCCGGCGGGACTAACAATGAGCAGTTCTTC
>TRBV2|-|many|TRBJ2-1
CASSAYGTGFLNEQFF
TGTGCCAGCAGTGCTTACGGTACAGGATTCCTCAATGAGCAGTTCTTC
>TRBV5-1|TRBD1|-|TRBJ2-3
CASSLEGTGVSTDTQYF
TGCGCCAGCAGCTTGGAAGGGACAGGGGTCTCCACAGATACGCAGTATTTT